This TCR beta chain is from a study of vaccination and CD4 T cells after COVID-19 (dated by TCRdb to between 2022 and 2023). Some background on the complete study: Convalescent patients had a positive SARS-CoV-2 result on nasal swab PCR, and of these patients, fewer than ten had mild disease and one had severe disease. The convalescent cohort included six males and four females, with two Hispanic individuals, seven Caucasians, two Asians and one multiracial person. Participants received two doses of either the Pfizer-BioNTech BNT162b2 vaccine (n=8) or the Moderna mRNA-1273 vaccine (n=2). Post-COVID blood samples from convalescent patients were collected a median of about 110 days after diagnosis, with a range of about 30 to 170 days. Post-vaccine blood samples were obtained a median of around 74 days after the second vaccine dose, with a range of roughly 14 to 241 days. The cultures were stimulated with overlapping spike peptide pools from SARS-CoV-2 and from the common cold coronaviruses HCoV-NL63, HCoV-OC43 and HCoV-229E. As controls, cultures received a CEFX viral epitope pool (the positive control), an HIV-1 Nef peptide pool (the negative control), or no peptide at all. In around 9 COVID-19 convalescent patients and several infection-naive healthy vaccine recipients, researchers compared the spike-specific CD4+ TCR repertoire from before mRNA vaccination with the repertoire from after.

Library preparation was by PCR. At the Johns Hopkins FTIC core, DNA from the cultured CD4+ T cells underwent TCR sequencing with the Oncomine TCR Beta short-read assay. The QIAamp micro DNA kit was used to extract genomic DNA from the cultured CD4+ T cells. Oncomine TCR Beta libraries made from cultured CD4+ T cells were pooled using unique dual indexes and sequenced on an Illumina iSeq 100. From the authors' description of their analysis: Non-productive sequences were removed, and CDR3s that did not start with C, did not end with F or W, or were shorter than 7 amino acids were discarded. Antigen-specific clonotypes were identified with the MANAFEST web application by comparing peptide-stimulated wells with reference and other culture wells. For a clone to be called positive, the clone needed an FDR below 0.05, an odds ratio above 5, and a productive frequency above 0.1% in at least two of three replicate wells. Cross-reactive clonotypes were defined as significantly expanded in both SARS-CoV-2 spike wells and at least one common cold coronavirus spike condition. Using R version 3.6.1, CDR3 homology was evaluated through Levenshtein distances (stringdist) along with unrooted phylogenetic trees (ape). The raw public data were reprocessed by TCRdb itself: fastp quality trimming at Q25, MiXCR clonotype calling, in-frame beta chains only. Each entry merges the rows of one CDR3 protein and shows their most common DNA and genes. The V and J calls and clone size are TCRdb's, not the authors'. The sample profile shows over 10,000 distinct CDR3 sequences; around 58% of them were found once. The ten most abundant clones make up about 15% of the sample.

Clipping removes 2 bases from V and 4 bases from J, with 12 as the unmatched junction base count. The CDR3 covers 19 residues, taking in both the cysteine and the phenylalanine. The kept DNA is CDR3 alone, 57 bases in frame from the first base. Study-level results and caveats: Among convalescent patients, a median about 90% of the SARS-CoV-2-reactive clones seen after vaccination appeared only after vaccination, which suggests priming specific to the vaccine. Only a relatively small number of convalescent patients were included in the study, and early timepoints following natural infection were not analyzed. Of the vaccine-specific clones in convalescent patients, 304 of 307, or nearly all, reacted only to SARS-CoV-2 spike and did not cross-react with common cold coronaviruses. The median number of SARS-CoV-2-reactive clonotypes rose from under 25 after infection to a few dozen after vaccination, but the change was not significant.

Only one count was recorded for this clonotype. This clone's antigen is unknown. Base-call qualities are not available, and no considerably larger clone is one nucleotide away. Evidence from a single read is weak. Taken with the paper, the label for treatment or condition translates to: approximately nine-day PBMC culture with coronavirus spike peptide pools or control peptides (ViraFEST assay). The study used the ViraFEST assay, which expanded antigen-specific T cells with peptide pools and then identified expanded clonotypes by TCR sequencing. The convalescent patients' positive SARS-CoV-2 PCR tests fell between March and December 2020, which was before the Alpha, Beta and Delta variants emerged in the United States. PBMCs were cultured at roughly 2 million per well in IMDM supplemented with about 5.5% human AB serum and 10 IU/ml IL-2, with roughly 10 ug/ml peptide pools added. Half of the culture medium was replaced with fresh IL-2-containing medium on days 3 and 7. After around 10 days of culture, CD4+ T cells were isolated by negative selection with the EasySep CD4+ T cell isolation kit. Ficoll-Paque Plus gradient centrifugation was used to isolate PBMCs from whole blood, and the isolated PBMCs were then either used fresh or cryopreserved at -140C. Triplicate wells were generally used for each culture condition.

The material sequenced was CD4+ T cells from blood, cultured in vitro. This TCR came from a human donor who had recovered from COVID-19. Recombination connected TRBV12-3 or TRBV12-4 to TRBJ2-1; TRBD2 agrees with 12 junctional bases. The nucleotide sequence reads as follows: TGTGCCAGCAGTTTATCCCGACTAGCGGGAGTTCTACGGTACAATGAGCAGTTCTTC. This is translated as CASSLSRLAGVLRYNEQFF.